The TCR beta chain described here comes from a study of blood T cell repertoires in COVID-19. For the study at large: There were acute and convalescent COVID-19 samples, and they came from the United States, Italy and Spain. T cells, B-cell-depleted T cells, or PBMCs provided the cDNA or gDNA that served as material.

The germline gives CDR1 LNHNV, CDR2 YYDKDF (reference sequence). The CDR3 is 16 amino acids. The ends were cut back, 4 bases at V and 0 bases at J, with 16 bases in the middle. In the source study's methods: Nucleated cell number was recorded as an estimate derived from reference gene primer amplification. Clones were sequenced by immunoSEQ multiplex PCR, and TCRdb holds only the in-frame ones, with some missing. D and trimming come from the DNA, and the V and J calls and clone size come from that table. Of about 50,000 clones listed, more than 75% are singletons. V usage is TRBV15 and J usage is TRBJ2-7; the D gene is possibly TRBD2 (6 bases). Specimen: peripheral blood. The clonotype was recovered from a woman in her fifties or sixties with acute or convalescent COVID-19. Here the CDR3 reads CATSNPLASSSYEQYF. CDR3 nucleotide sequence: TGTGCCACCAGCAATCCCCTAGCGTCGAGCTCCTACGAGCAGTACTTC. The variable domain in full, with the rest retrieved from reference TRBV15 and TRBJ2-7, is DAMVIQNPRYQVTQFGKPVTLSCSQTLNHNVMYWYQQKSSQAPKLLFHYYDKDFNNEADTPDNFQSRRPNTSFCFLDIRSPGLGDTAMYLCATSNPLASSSYEQYFGPGTRLTVT.